The T cell receptor beta chain described here comes from a study of blood T cells in healthy people across ages. Study outcomes and limitations: Roughly linear declines in TCR beta diversity per million T cells occurred with age. What prevented conclusive comparison of naive and antigen-experienced cells was that PBMCs were unsorted.

CDR1 and CDR2 (germline): MDHEN, SYDVKM. The CDR3 has 18 residues. Germline trimming cut 6 bases from V and 0 bases from J; bases unmatched to any gene: 15. In the case of this clonotype: As yet, its antigen is unknown.

A second 7 to 11 cycle PCR used barcoded and J-beta primers. TCRdb passed the 5' RACE reads through MiXCR, listing each CDR3 protein once. Counted here are roughly 720,000 distinct CDR3 sequences, less than 70% occurring once; the ten biggest clones make up about 42%. Drawing of peripheral blood yielded approximately 10 milliliters from each donor. The chain recombines TRBV28 with TRBJ2-7, with 9 bases identical to TRBD1. The sample consisted of blood. This receptor was identified in a man of 80 years or more in good health. The CDR3 DNA reads TGTGCCAGCAGCTATCCGGGACAGGGCCTGCGGGTCTCCTACGAGCAGTACTTC. Encoded protein: CASSYPGQGLRVSYEQYF.